The clone carrying this T cell receptor (beta chain) was detected many times. Its antigen is unknown. The time point: newly diagnosed GD, antithyroid drugs for less than 3 months. The authors made the TCR library using RNA they extracted from PBMCs. Approximately 8.2-milliliter peripheral blood samples went into EDTA tubes. J lost 0 bases, V lost 1 base, and 9 bases had no gene match. This CDR3 comprises 18 residues. The germline gives CDR1 SGHNT, CDR2 YENEEA. TCR beta libraries were built with iRepertoire HTBI primers and Arm-PCR of CDR3 regions. TCRdb reprocessed the multiplex PCR reads via MiXCR and lists one record per CDR3 protein. This table holds a few hundred thousand distinct CDR3 sequences, 12% found once. This sample was included in a study of regulatory T cells in long-lasting Graves disease. Study results and limitations: Persistent disease samples used TRBV28, TRBJ1-2 and TRBJ2-5 preferentially.

The sample also formed part of further work on T cells in Graves' hyperthyroidism and ophthalmopathy. As that study records: Uncontrolled infection, other autoimmune disease, pregnancy and lactation each barred patients from inclusion. Initially, a first-round RT-PCR of the TCR CDR3 employed the HTBI primer set.

The source was peripheral blood mononuclear cells (PBMCs), collected at new diagnosis, from a patient treated with antithyroid drugs. This sequence joins TRBV11-3 and TRBJ2-1; 7 positions match TRBD2. The sequence derives from a woman between 18 and 29 years old with Graves disease. In DNA, the CDR3 is TGTGCCAGCAGCTTAGGAGCTAGCGGAGGAAGCTCCTACAATGAGCAGTTCTTC. Amino acid sequence: CASSLGASGGSSYNEQFF.